This passage covers 21 T cell receptor beta chains from one sample sequenced in a study of T cell responses to AZD1222 COVID-19 vaccine. Profiled with immunoSEQ multiplex PCR; TCRdb holds only in-frame clones, not every one. The table has 110,000 to 150,000 clones, 93% seen once; the top ten hold about 9%. Sequencing was performed on peripheral blood, taken on day 0 of AZD1222 vaccination. The receptors were gathered from an adult in good health.

The count of this clone is one. The chain employs TRBV7-2 and TRBJ2-3; no clear D. This CDR3 has 11 amino acids. Germline CDR1 SGHTA, CDR2 FQGNSA. Trimming pared 5 bases from V and 11 bases from J, leaving 11 bases between. Written as DNA, the CDR3 is TGTGCCAGCAGCCCCCGCCGAAGGCAGTATTTT. Translation: CASSPRRRQYF.

The chain couples TRBV20-1 to TRBJ1-6, with a possible D match to TRBD1 (5 bases). The germline V and J ends were trimmed by 5 bases and 11 bases, with 10 bases remaining between them. CDR3 length equals 11 residues. From germline, CDR1 is DFQATT and CDR2 SNEGSKA (reference sequence). The CDR3, as DNA: TGCAGTGCTCAGGGAGGTACACCCCTCCACTTT. As protein: CSAQGGTPLHF.

V gene TRBV6-5 combines with J gene TRBJ1-2; 7 bases match TRBD1. The CDR3 runs 14 residues. Losses at the gene ends were 2 bases for V and 2 bases for J; bases not matched to a gene: 2. Germline-derived CDR1 and CDR2 are MNHEY and SVGAGI. The DNA of the CDR3 is TGTGCCAGCAGTTACGGGGACAGAAACTATGGCTACACCTTC. It translates to CASSYGDRNYGYTF.

The gene calls are TRBV9 and TRBJ2-5; the match to TRBD1 covers 9 bases. The CDR3 is 14 amino acids. J gave up 5 bases and V 4 bases, and 6 bases lay outside the gene matches. CDR1 is SGDLS, CDR2 YYNGEE, per germline. The CDR3 sequence: CASSPNRGLETQYF. The CDR3 DNA follows: TGTGCCAGCAGCCCAAACAGGGGGCTTGAGACCCAGTACTTC.

Only one count was recorded for this clone. The rearrangement joins TRBV5-1 to TRBJ1-2; the D is unclear. Germline lookup yields CDR1 SGHRS and CDR2 YFSETQ. V lost 0 bases and J 3 bases, leaving 18 bases between the germline ends. This CDR3 region has 17 residues. The CDR3: CASSLEGRPSLDYGYTF. The CDR3, as DNA: TGCGCCAGCAGCTTGGAGGGCAGGCCTAGCCTGGACTATGGCTACACCTTC.

The chain joins TRBV23-1 to TRBJ1-5, with 7 bases matching TRBD1. TRBV23-1 is classed as an ORF, of uncertain function. The ends lost 3 bases at V and 6 bases at J; junction bases unmatched: 5. This CDR3 contains 14 residues. CDR3 sequence reads: CASSHQTGLQPQHF. Written as DNA, the CDR3 is TGCGCCAGCAGTCATCAGACAGGGCTTCAGCCCCAGCATTTT.

The chain employs TRBV7-9 and TRBJ1-1; 8 bases match TRBD1. CDR1 is SEHNR, CDR2 FQNEAQ, per germline (reference sequence). The CDR3 loop spans 13 amino acids. Trimming removed 7 bases from V and 3 bases from J; junction bases left unmatched: 4. In DNA, the CDR3 is TGTGCCAGCACGGGACAGGCCCACACTGAAGCTTTCTTT. It translates to CASTGQAHTEAFF.

The rearrangement joins TRBV29-1 to TRBJ1-1, with D possibly matching TRBD1 (6 bases). Germline CDR1 SQVTM, CDR2 ANQGSEA. Trimming stripped 4 bases from V and 7 bases from J, with 13 bases between. The CDR3 is 12 residues long. As DNA, the CDR3 is TGCAGCGTTGTAGCAGGGGCTCTTGAAGCTTTCTTT. Protein product: CSVVAGALEAFF.

This clone was found many times. This chain joins TRBV6-4 and TRBJ2-3; 11 bases are a match to TRBD2. Germline CDR1 and CDR2: MRHNA and SNTAGT. Trimming removed 0 bases from V and 4 bases from J; junction bases left unmatched: 0. This CDR3 contains 15 residues. The CDR3 bases are TGTGCCAGCAGTGACTCTAGCGGGGGGGCAGATACGCAGTATTTT. Translation: CASSDSSGGADTQYF.

The chain links TRBV6-4 to TRBJ1-2; 8 bases line up with TRBD1. The junction had 5 bases not matched to a gene; V was cut back by 5 bases and J by 6 bases. The CDR3 length is 13 residues. Germline V lookup: CDR1 MRHNA, CDR2 SNTAGT. Here the CDR3 DNA reads TGTGCCAGCAGTCGGACAGGGATACATGGCTACACCTTC. Protein: CASSRTGIHGYTF.

The chain's CDR3 is CATSLRGDGYTF. Here the CDR3 DNA reads TGTGCCACCAGTCTCAGGGGAGATGGCTACACCTTC. The V gene is TRBV24-1, the J gene TRBJ1-2; tentative D call: TRBD1 (6 bases). V shed 6 bases and J shed 6 bases, with 10 bases lying between them. Germline V lookup: CDR1 KGHDR, CDR2 SFDVKD. The CDR3 runs 12 residues.

The V and J genes are TRBV6-5 and TRBJ1-3, with TRBD1 matching 7 bases. CDR1 and CDR2 (germline): MNHEY, SVGAGI. CDR3 length equals 13 residues. V was clipped by 9 bases and J by 0 bases; unmatched bases: 2. DNA for the CDR3: TGTGCCAGTCAGGGGGACTCTGGAAACACCATATATTTT. Amino acids: CASQGDSGNTIYF.

The gene calls are TRBV5-6 and TRBJ1-1; 9 bases map to TRBD1. This CDR3 is 15 amino acids long. J gave up 2 bases and V 3 bases, and 5 bases lay outside the gene matches. From germline, CDR1 is SGHDT and CDR2 YYEEEE. The CDR3 nucleotides are TGTGCCAGCAGCTGGGGGGGACAGGGAAACACTGAAGCTTTCTTT. This codes for CASSWGGQGNTEAFF.

The chain couples TRBV5-1 to TRBJ2-3, with 10 bases aligning to TRBD1. Per germline, CDR1 SGHRS and CDR2 YFSETQ. The CDR3 is 15 residues long. Losses at the gene ends were 4 bases for V and 4 bases for J; bases not matched to a gene: 6. CDR3 protein: CASSPDGTGADTQYF. CDR3 sequence (DNA): TGCGCCAGCAGCCCAGACGGGACAGGGGCAGATACGCAGTATTTT.

This chain links TRBV15 with TRBJ1-5, with no clear D. Germline values: CDR1 LNHNV, CDR2 YYDKDF (reference sequence). V was shortened by 1 base and J by 0 bases, with 1 base between the two germline ends. The CDR3 runs to 13 residues. CDR3: CATSRGSNQPQHF. CDR3 DNA sequence: TGTGCCACCAGCAGAGGTAGCAATCAGCCCCAGCATTTT.

The rearrangement uses TRBV7-9 and TRBJ1-4; 10 bases are shared with TRBD1. Losses at the gene ends were 6 bases for V and 5 bases for J; bases not matched to a gene: 3. Germline lookup yields CDR1 SEHNR and CDR2 FQNEAQ (reference sequence). CDR3 length: 14 residues. This chain's CDR3 is CASRTGGVNEKLFF. The CDR3 bases are TGTGCCAGCAGGACAGGGGGCGTGAATGAAAAACTGTTTTTT.

The V and J genes are TRBV2 and TRBJ2-5; D remains ambiguous. This CDR3 has 15 residues. The V gene lost 4 bases and the J gene lost 2 bases, with 14 bases spanning the gap. CDR1 is SNHLY, CDR2 FYNNEI, per germline. The CDR3 spells CASSALVSSQETQYF. In DNA form, the CDR3 reads TGTGCCAGCAGTGCCCTAGTTTCTTCACAAGAGACCCAGTACTTC.

The J gene is TRBJ2-7, the V gene TRBV6-6, with D possibly TRBD2 on 6 matching bases. This CDR3 contains 14 residues. Germline CDR1 and CDR2: MNHNY and SVGAGI (reference sequence). The V gene lost 2 bases and the J gene lost 9 bases, with 17 bases spanning the gap. CDR3 coding DNA: TGTGCCAGCAGTTACCCTTTCACGGAGGGTGTGCAGTACTTC. Its translation is CASSYPFTEGVQYF.

The chain links TRBV19 to TRBJ1-1; 7 bases match TRBD1. With 10 bases clipped from V and 1 base from J, the junction kept 12 bases outside the gene matches. Germline loops: CDR1 LNHDA, CDR2 SQIVND (reference sequence). The CDR3 has 15 amino acids. The CDR3 reads CATLDRVYSNTEAFF. DNA of the CDR3: TGTGCCACTCTTGACAGGGTCTACTCGAACACTGAAGCTTTCTTT.

The gene calls are TRBV7-8 and TRBJ2-7, with D possibly being TRBD1 or TRBD2 (5 bases each). The CDR3 sequence is 17 residues long. V lost 7 bases to trimming and J lost 8 bases, with 30 bases between them. CDR1 is SGHVS and CDR2 is FQNEAQ in the germline V gene. CDR3 sequence reads: CASTRVAIGTAGSQQYF. In nucleotides, the CDR3 is TGTGCCAGCACCAGGGTCGCCATCGGGACGGCGGGTTCACAGCAGTACTTC.

A word on this clone: A junction boundary mismatches the germline segment, possibly from a read error. The V call is TRBV7-9, the J call TRBJ2-3; D perhaps matches TRBD2 (7 bases). Germline loops: CDR1 SEHNR, CDR2 FQNEAQ (reference sequence). The CDR3 consists of 14 residues. CDR3 DNA: TGTGCCAGCAGCCCACCGGATGGGGGGGCCTCCCGAAATTTT. It encodes CASSPPDGGASRNF.